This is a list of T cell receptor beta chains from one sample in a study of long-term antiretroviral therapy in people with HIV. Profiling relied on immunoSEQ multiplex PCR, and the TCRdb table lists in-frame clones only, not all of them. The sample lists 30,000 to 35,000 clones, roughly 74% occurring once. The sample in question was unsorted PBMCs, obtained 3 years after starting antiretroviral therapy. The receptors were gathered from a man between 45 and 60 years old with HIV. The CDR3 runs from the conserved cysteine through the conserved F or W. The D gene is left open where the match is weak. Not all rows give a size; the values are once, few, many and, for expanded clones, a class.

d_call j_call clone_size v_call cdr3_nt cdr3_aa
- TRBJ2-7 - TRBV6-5 TGTGCCAGCAGTCTTTTCGACACCTACGAGCAGTACTTC CASSLFDTYEQYF
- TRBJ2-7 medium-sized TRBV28 TGTGCCAGCAGTCTCTCAGATCAGGGACACGAGCAGTACTTC CASSLSDQGHEQYF
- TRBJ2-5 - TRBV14 TGTGCCAGCAGCCAAGAAGAGACCCAGTACTTC CASSQEETQYF
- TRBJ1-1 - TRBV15 TGTGCCACCAGCAGAGATAGGGCCAGTATGAACACTGAAGCTTTCTTT CATSRDRASMNTEAFF
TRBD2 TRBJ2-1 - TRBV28 TGTGCCAGCAGCCTTTTACTAAGCGGGGGACACAATGAGCAGTTCTTC CASSLLLSGGHNEQFF
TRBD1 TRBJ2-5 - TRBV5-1 TGCGCCAGCAGCTTGGGGGACAGGGTGTACGAGACCCAGTACTTC CASSLGDRVYETQYF
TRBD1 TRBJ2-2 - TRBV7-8 TGTGCCAGCAGCACACGGACAGGGGGCACCGGGGAGCTGTTTTTT CASSTRTGGTGELFF
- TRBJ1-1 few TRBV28 TGTGCCAGCAGCCCGTTCAGGGGAAGAGGGAACACTGAAGCTTTCTTT CASSPFRGRGNTEAFF
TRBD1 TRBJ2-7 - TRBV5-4 TGTGCCAGCAGCTTGCCCCTAGGACAGGGGTCCTACGAGCAGTACTTC CASSLPLGQGSYEQYF
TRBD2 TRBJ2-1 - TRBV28 TGTGCCAGCAGTTCGGGACTAGCGGGGTCCTACAATGAGCAGTTCTTC CASSSGLAGSYNEQFF
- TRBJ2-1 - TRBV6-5 TGTGCCAGCAGTCGACCTTACAATGAGCAGTTCTTC CASSRPYNEQFF
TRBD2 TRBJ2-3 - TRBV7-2 TGTGCCAGCAGCCTCCCCGGCTCGAGCGGGAGGACGCATACGCAGTATTTT CASSLPGSSGRTHTQYF
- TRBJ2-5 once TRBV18 TGTGCCAGCTCACCAGGGGACCACCGAGAGACCCAGTACTTC CASSPGDHRETQYF
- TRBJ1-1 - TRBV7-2 TGTGCCAGCAGCTTAAGGAAGGACCTAGGAACTGAAGCTTTCTTT CASSLRKDLGTEAFF
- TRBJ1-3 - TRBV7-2 TGTGCCAGCAGCTCAGACACCTTCTCTGGAAACACCATATATTTT CASSSDTFSGNTIYF
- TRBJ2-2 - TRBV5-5 TGTGCCAGCAGCTCGGGGATTTCGGGCGGGGAGCTGTTTTTT CASSSGISGGELFF
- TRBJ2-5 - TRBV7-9 TGTGCCAGCAGCTTAATGGGTGGACAAGAGACCCAGTACTTC CASSLMGGQETQYF
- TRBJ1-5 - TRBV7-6 TGTGCCAGCAGCTTAGGGACAATAAATCAGCCCCAGCATTTT CASSLGTINQPQHF
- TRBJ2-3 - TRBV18 TGTGCCAGCTCACCATGGGAAGGGGAAGATACGCAGTATTTT CASSPWEGEDTQYF
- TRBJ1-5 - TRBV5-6 TGTGCCAGCAGACTCAGTCCACGTGGAGATCAGCCCCAGCATTTT CASRLSPRGDQPQHF
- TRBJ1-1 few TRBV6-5 TGTGCCAGCACTACACCGGCGCACACTGAAGCTTTCTTT CASTTPAHTEAFF
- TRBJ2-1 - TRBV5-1 TGCGCCAGCAGCCGCGGGACTGGAGCCTACAATGAGCAGTTCTTC CASSRGTGAYNEQFF
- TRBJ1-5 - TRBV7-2 TGTGCCAGCAGCTTGGGCTCAGTCCGTGGGAATCAGCCCCAGCATTTT CASSLGSVRGNQPQHF
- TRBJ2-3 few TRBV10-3 TGTGCCATCAGTGATGTGGGGGAGGCAGATACGCAGTATTTT CAISDVGEADTQYF